This T cell receptor beta chain was sequenced for a study of OX40 agonist ivuxolimab in advanced cancers. This CDR3 is built from 15 residues. Trimming left V 5 bases short and J 6 bases short, with 19 bases between. In germline, CDR1 is SEHNR, CDR2 FQNEAQ (reference sequence). The protocol was immunoSEQ multiplex PCR, while the TCRdb copy is restricted to in-frame clones and leaves out a portion. The table includes around 76,000 clones, over 75% detected once. The sample in question was CD4+ or CD8+ T cells sorted from blood, obtained in a trial of the OX40 agonist ivuxolimab. The receptor was isolated from an adult with an advanced solid tumor such as melanoma, head and neck, liver or kidney cancer. J is TRBJ1-1 and V is TRBV7-9, with D maybe TRBD1 (6 bases). CDR3 in DNA: TGTGCCAGCAGCCCCGGACAGTTCAGAGGGGCTGAAGCTTTCTTT. Amino acid sequence: CASSPGQFRGAEAFF.